This TCR beta chain is drawn from a study of early T cells in non-severe SARS-CoV-2 infection. The overall study: Unsorted whole-blood RNA was sequenced in bulk, leaving chains unpaired. Study observations and caveats: Database matching using VDJdb favored anti-spike CD8 responses, with private and CD4 specificities left missing.

Attachment of unique molecular identifiers was made to individual cDNA molecules. TCRdb recomputed calls from the 5' RACE reads with MiXCR, one row per CDR3 protein. The sample has tens of thousands of distinct CDR3 sequences; roughly 9% are singletons. The germline V gene encodes CDR1 MGHDK and CDR2 SYGVNS. The V gene lost 2 bases and the J gene lost 4 bases, with 11 bases spanning the gap. This CDR3 region has 14 residues. This clonotype was recorded at least ten times. Its specificity is unknown. This clonotype was obtained from an adult who was a healthcare worker with PCR-confirmed SARS-CoV-2 infection or an uninfected control (not recorded which). The sequencing sample was made of whole blood. J is TRBJ2-5 and V is TRBV25-1, with a tentative D call TRBD1 (5 bases). The CDR3 spells CASSEEGVRETQYF. The CDR3 coding sequence is TGTGCCAGCAGTGAAGAAGGGGTGAGAGAGACCCAGTACTTC.